A selection of T cell receptor beta chains follows, all from one sample in a study of blood T cell repertoires in COVID-19. Clones were read by immunoSEQ multiplex PCR, and TCRdb kept only the in-frame ones, dropping some. The sample includes 55,000 to 90,000 clones, approximately 85% seen only once; the top ten take around 32%. Sequenced input: peripheral blood. Receptor source: a woman aged 80 or over with active or convalescent COVID-19. CDR3s include the opening cysteine and the closing phenylalanine or tryptophan.

CDR3	V	J
CASSSSASYTQYF	TRBV7-3	TRBJ2-3
CASSQDPGGGETQYF	TRBV4-3	TRBJ2-5
CASSLVASGNTIYF	TRBV9	TRBJ1-3
CASSSGQGRGETQYF	TRBV5-4	TRBJ2-5
CASSSYQRPSYEQYF	TRBV27	TRBJ2-7
CASSSQGATEAFF	TRBV3-1/TRBV3-2	TRBJ1-1
CASSESAGPTEAFF	TRBV10-2	TRBJ1-1
CASSLVWSEDYSNQPQHF	TRBV7-9	TRBJ1-5
CASSWARDSQETQYF	TRBV6-2/TRBV6-3	TRBJ2-5
CASSLGETGQYEQYF	TRBV7-6	TRBJ2-7
CASSLGTGGTDTQYF	TRBV11-2	TRBJ2-3
CASSLLVGRGSGYGYTF	TRBV7-8	TRBJ1-2
CASSAMIATNEKLFF	TRBV19	TRBJ1-4
CASSLASSGGLDTQYF	TRBV5-1	TRBJ2-3
CASSQDTGPYGYTF	TRBV4-3	TRBJ1-2
CASSPGFDEQYF	TRBV6-2/TRBV6-3	TRBJ2-7
CASSRRDRETFF	TRBV7-8	TRBJ1-1
CASAWREGTKEKLFF	TRBV28	TRBJ1-4
CASSFSTGVETQYF	TRBV6-2/TRBV6-3	TRBJ2-5
CASSGQTGRRNQPQHF	TRBV2	TRBJ1-5
CASSARQGFDEQFF	TRBV7-9	TRBJ2-1
CAWSARTGVEQYF	TRBV30	TRBJ2-7
CATGTGISPLHF	TRBV2	TRBJ1-6
CASSEGQGPATNEKLFF	TRBV5-8	TRBJ1-4
CASRIQGWEQPQHF	TRBV28	TRBJ1-5
CASKRQGATGELFF	TRBV6-5	TRBJ2-2
CASSETGDTQYF	TRBV11-1	TRBJ2-3
CASSLRQSYEQYF	TRBV12-3/TRBV12-4	TRBJ2-7
CASSFEPGNSPLHF	TRBV27	TRBJ1-6
CASTRGDSFYEQYF	TRBV6-5	TRBJ2-7
CASSQAREGGYTF	TRBV14	TRBJ1-2
CASTPSGNTIYF	TRBV12-3/TRBV12-4	TRBJ1-3
CSGSRWTGVNEQFF	TRBV29-1	TRBJ2-1
CASSQDPSSSGTQYF	TRBV5-4	TRBJ2-5
CASTVEWNTEAFF	TRBV25-1	TRBJ1-1
CASSQRVTGEPWQPQHF	TRBV7-2	TRBJ1-5
CASSLETGSGDQPQHF	TRBV7-2	TRBJ1-5
CASSYGTGRPVTF	TRBV6-5	TRBJ1-2